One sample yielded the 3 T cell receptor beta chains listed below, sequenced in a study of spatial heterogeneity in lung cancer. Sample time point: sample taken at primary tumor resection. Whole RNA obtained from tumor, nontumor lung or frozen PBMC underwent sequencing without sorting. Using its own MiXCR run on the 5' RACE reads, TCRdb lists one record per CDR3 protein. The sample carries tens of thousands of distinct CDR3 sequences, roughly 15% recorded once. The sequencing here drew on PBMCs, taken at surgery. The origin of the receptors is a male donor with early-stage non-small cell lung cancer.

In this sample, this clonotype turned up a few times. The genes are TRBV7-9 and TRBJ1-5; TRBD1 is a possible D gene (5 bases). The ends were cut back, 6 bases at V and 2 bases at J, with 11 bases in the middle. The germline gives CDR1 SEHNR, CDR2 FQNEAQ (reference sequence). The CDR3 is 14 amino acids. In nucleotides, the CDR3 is TGTGCCAGCAGTCAGGGCCGAGGCAATCAGCCCCAGCATTTT. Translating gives CASSQGRGNQPQHF.

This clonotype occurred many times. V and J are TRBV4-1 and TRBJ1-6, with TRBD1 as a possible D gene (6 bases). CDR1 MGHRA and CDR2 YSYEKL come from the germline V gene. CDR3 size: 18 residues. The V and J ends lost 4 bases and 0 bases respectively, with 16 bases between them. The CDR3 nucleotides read TGCGCCAGCAGCCCGACGCAGGGGCCAAGCTCCTATAATTCACCCCTCCACTTT. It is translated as CASSPTQGPSSYNSPLHF.

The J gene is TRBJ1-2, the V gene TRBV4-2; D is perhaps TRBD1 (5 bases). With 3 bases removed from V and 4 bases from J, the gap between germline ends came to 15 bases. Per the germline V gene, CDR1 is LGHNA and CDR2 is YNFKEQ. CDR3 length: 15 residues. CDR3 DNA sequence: TGTGCCAGCAGCCAGAACCGGGACGCTCTCTATGGCTACACCTTC. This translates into CASSQNRDALYGYTF.